The rows below give T cell receptor beta chains drawn from one sample of a study of blood T cell repertoires in COVID-19. Profiling relied on immunoSEQ multiplex PCR, and the TCRdb table lists in-frame clones only, not all of them. The sample has around 300,000 clones, roughly 91% seen once. The specimen sequenced was PBMCs or T cells enriched from blood (not recorded which). Receptors were obtained from a woman aged 60-75 years who had recovered from COVID-19. Both conserved end residues are trimmed from each CDR3. A D gene is named only where the DNA matches it firmly. Expanded clones are given a class, and other clones once, few, many or no size at all.

. TRBJ2-2 TRBD1 TRBV15 AVRDREYLELF
. TRBJ2-3 . TRBV19 ASSGYGLDTQY
. TRBJ1-2 TRBD1 TRBV29-1 SVLQGASYGYT
. TRBJ2-1 TRBD2 TRBV24-1 ATSVSSGRLYEQF
. TRBJ1-6 . TRBV5-1 ASSFDGGGSPLH
. TRBJ1-6 . TRBV11-3 ASRDTARSYHNSPLH
. TRBJ2-3 TRBD1 TRBV2 ASSARTGTTDTQY
. TRBJ2-4 TRBD1 TRBV5-1 ASGPGQGWDIQY
. TRBJ2-7 . TRBV15 ATSRGSGPYEQY
once TRBJ1-6 TRBD1 TRBV10-3 ASRQGSYNSPLH